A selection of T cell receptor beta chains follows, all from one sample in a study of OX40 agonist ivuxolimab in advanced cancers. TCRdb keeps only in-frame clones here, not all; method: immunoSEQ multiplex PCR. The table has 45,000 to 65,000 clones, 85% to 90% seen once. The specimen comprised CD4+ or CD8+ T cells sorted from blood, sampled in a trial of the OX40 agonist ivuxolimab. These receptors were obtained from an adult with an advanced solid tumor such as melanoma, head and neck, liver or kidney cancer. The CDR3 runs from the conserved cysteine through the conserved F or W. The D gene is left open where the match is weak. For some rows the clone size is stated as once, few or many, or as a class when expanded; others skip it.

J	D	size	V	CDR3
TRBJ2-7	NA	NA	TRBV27	CASSLEHGWYEQYF
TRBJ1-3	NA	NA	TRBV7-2	CASSFTSGNTIYF
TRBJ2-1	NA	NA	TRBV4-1	CASSQDRVEFF
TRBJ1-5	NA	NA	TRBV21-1	CASNAQGGYSNQPQHF
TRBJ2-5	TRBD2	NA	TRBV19	CASSKPRTSGGAEAYGAQYF
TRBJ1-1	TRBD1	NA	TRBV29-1	CSVEDPGGGRDTEAFF
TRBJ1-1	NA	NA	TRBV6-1	CASSPGGSATEAFF
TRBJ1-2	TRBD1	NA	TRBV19	CASSDRDYGYTF
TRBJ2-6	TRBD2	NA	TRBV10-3	CAISAGGIAGANVLTF
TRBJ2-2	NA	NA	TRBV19	CASSTPWETGELFF
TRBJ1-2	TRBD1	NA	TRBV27	CASSGVSGTDPQGYTF
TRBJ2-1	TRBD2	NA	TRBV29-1	CSVPWGGGDEQFF
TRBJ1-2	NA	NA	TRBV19	CASSTFTGNYGYTF
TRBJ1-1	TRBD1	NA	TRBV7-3	CASSLEGGLNTEAFF
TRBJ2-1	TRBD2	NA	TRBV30	CAWSSTSGGAAYNEQFF
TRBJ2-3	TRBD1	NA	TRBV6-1	CASSGGQGSTDTQYF
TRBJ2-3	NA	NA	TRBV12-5	CASRLGATDTQYF
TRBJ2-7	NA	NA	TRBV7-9	CASSLAGRGEQYF
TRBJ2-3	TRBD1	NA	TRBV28	CASSPRTGGLTDTQYF
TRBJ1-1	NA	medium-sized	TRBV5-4	CASSLQGVATEAFF
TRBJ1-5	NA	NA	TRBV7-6	CASSLAPEGVGNQPQHF
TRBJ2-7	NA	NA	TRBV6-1	CASRRTVPYEQYF
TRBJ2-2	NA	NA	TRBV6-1	CASSESRGRNTGELFF
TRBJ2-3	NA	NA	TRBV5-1	CASSESSGGGGTDTQYF
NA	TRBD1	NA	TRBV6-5	CASSEQTGLGEQYF
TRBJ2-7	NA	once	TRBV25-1	CASSMFVGRPYF
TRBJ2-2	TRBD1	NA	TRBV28	CASRKQGASTGELFF